This T cell receptor (beta chain) stems from a study of early T cells in non-severe SARS-CoV-2 infection. Across the study: Alpha and beta chains were unpaired, from unsorted whole-blood bulk RNA.

As concerns this clonotype: Its antigen remains unidentified.

The V gene's germline CDR1 is DFQATT and CDR2 SNEGSKA (reference sequence). The trim removed 5 bases at V and 4 bases at J, leaving 9 bases unmatched. The CDR3 runs 15 residues. Unique molecular identifiers tagged individual cDNA molecules. TCRdb recomputed calls from the 5' RACE reads with MiXCR, one row per CDR3 protein. Among under 65,000 distinct CDR3 sequences listed, roughly an eighth were seen once. Points from the study as a whole: Database matching using VDJdb favored anti-spike CD8 responses, with private and CD4 specificities left missing.

The rearrangement joins TRBV20-1 to TRBJ2-3; 10 positions match TRBD2. The sequenced sample consisted of whole blood. This TCR was sampled from an adult who was a healthcare worker with PCR-confirmed SARS-CoV-2 infection or an uninfected control (not recorded which). Here the CDR3 reads CSAFPAGGPPDTQYF. DNA of the CDR3: TGCAGTGCTTTCCCAGCGGGGGGGCCTCCAGATACGCAGTATTTT.